Given below is one T cell receptor beta chain in context. What this receptor recognizes is not known. The input lacks base qualities; no much larger clone sits a single base away. The entry originates in a study of blood T cell repertoires in COVID-19 (TCRdb year 2020). Regarding the study in general: Collaborator samples came from the United States, Italy and Spain and covered acute and convalescent phases of COVID-19. The material from the prospective study consisted of cDNA or gDNA derived from T cells, B-cell-depleted T cells, or PBMCs. Deeply sampled blood TCRbeta repertoires from subjects exposed to, actively infected with, or recovered from COVID-19 were included in the dataset. The repertoires were released in a freely available public database meant as a resource for research on the immune response to SARS-CoV-2. Samples came from the ongoing ImmuneRACE study (first 160 participants) plus 1,254 subjects from 6 global collaborators. A de-identified subject ID, COVID-19 status, age in years and sex were almost always included in the sample metadata. HLA class I and class II types, where available, came from metadata supplied by the sample provider rather than from assay-based typing. On the study overall, not on this receptor specifically: Clinical and demographic metadata were provided uncurated, with the amount varying by source and participant.

TCRbeta CDR3 regions were amplified from genomic DNA by means of the immunoSEQ Assay, a bias-controlled multiplex PCR. The source study handled its data this way. The number of nucleated cells in each sample was estimated from the amplification of reference gene primers within the assay. To quantify the absolute abundance of each unique TCRbeta CDR3 rearrangement, sequence reads were collapsed and filtered. For each sample, productive Simpson clonality was calculated as the square root of Simpson's diversity index over productive rearrangements. TCRdb re-hosts the immuneACCESS table, in-frame sequences only. Its copies lack some clones; in the studies checked, an unresolved V gene accounts for under half of them, and the cause for the rest is not known. That table supplies the V and J calls and clone size; D and trimming were determined from the DNA. This sample gives 150,000 to 200,000 clones in total; 86% of them show up just once. Around 9.9% of the sample lies in the top ten.

CDR1 and CDR2, looked up from the germline V gene (reference sequence), are MNHEY and SMNVEV. V and J lose 6 bases and 5 bases, and a span of 16 bases separates them. The CDR3 starts with the cysteine, ends with the phenylalanine, and has 14 residues. Only the CDR3 DNA stays, 42 bases, in frame from base 1. One collaborating source in Seattle enrolled patients during active infection and followed them longitudinally through the course of disease. The collaborating institutions used their own protocols to collect whole blood in K2EDTA tubes. For TCRbeta analysis, collaborator samples were shipped as frozen whole blood, as isolated PBMCs, or as DNA extracted from either sample type.

The sequence is built from TRBV27 and TRBJ1-2; the D gene lacks a confident call. The sample comprised peripheral blood. The TCR originated in a woman aged 60 to 75 with COVID-19, enrolled during active disease. Here the CDR3 is given as CASRSSGGPYGYTF. The DNA sequence is given as TGTGCCAGCAGATCCTCTGGCGGTCCTTATGGCTACACCTTC.